Following are 9 T cell receptor beta chains from one sample sequenced in a study of vaccination effects on CD4 cells after COVID-19. Antigen specificity for these receptors is unknown. Profiling relied on immunoSEQ multiplex PCR, and the TCRdb table lists in-frame clones only, not all of them. The data hold 65,000 to 75,000 clones, with around 69% observed a single time. Pools of viral peptides were used by the ViraFEST assay to expand antigen-specific CD4+ T cells ahead of sequencing. An approximately ten-day culture period preceded the isolation of CD4+ T cells. Either the mRNA-1273 or the BNT162b2 vaccine was given to participants as two doses. The sample was CD4+ T cells from PBMCs cultured with HCoV-229E spike peptides, taken after COVID-19 vaccination. The receptors shown here come from a human donor who received a COVID-19 vaccine.

This chain connects TRBV5-5 to TRBJ2-7; D not certain. Per germline, CDR1 SGHKS and CDR2 YYEKEE (reference sequence). The CDR3 has 13 residues. V was cut by 3 bases and J by 4 bases, with 11 bases left in between. In DNA form, the CDR3 reads TGTGCCAGCAGCTCCGAACCATCGTACGAGCAGTACGTC. Translated, it gives CASSSEPSYEQYV.

This clone was counted a few times. This chain links TRBV7-9 with TRBJ2-1; TRBD2 aligns across 12 bases. Trimming at V came to 8 bases and at J to 7 bases, leaving 6 bases not matched to a gene. The CDR3 has 14 residues. Germline assignment: CDR1 SEHNR and CDR2 FQNEAQ (reference sequence). CDR3 residues: CASSTLAGGNEQFF. The CDR3 DNA reads TGTGCCAGCTCAACCCTAGCGGGGGGGAATGAGCAGTTCTTC.

This clone was seen just once. The chain links TRBV5-8 to TRBJ2-7; D gene unclear. The CDR3 is 16 residues long. The germline V and J ends were trimmed by 3 bases and 6 bases, with 22 bases remaining between them. The germline V gene encodes CDR1 SGHTS and CDR2 YDEGEE. The CDR3 sequence is CASSSGYGGKHPEQYV. The CDR3 DNA is TGTGCCAGCAGCTCTGGGTACGGTGGCAAGCATCCCGAGCAGTACGTC.

This chain links TRBV3-1 (or the pseudogene TRBV3-2) with TRBJ2-3, with 7 nucleotides matching TRBD2. Trimming cost V 4 bases and J 1 base; bases outside gene matches: 8. Germline V gene lookup returns CDR1 LGHDT and CDR2 YNNKEL (reference sequence). There are 16 residues in the CDR3. The CDR3 DNA sequence: TGTGCCAGCAGCCCCGCCGGGCTAGCGGGCACAGATACGCAGTATTTT. It specifies CASSPAGLAGTDTQYF.

The chain recombines TRBV19 with TRBJ2-1; the D gene is possibly TRBD2 (5 bases). This CDR3 is built from 14 residues. Trimming removed 5 bases at V and 8 bases at J, with 16 bases between. The germline V gene has CDR1 LNHDA and CDR2 SQIVND (reference sequence). CDR3 residues: CASSPSFEGYEQFF. In nucleotides, the CDR3 is TGTGCCAGTAGTCCGAGCTTCGAGGGCTATGAGCAGTTCTTC.

The chain joins TRBV5-1 to TRBJ2-1, with D perhaps matching TRBD1 or TRBD2 (5 bases each). With 4 bases removed from V and 1 base from J, the gap between germline ends came to 9 bases. The CDR3 contains 14 residues. Looked up from germline, CDR1 is SGHRS and CDR2 is YFSETQ. The CDR3 DNA sequence: TGCGCCAGCAGCGGGACCATGTCCTACAATGAGCAGTTCTTC. Protein product: CASSGTMSYNEQFF.

The V call is TRBV4-2, the J call TRBJ1-1; TRBD1 aligns across 9 bases. The CDR3 consists of 15 residues. Trimming at V came to 2 bases and at J to 11 bases, leaving 12 bases not matched to a gene. In germline, CDR1 is LGHNA, CDR2 YNFKEQ. The CDR3 sequence is CASSQNPGTGIRAFF. The DNA for the CDR3 is TGTGCCAGCAGCCAAAACCCCGGGACAGGGATCAGGGCTTTCTTT.

The chain links TRBV19 to TRBJ2-7; no definite D call. The CDR3 contains 15 residues. Trimming took off 5 bases at V and 1 base at J, with 15 bases between the two ends. CDR1 and CDR2 (germline): LNHDA, SQIVND (reference sequence). The DNA of the CDR3 is TGTGCCAGTAGTCCGCGGCCTGGCTCGTCCTACGAGCAGTACGTC. Protein sequence: CASSPRPGSSYEQYV.

The rearrangement uses TRBV7-9 and TRBJ2-1, with D possibly being TRBD1 (5 bases). The germline V gene has CDR1 SEHNR and CDR2 FQNEAQ (reference sequence). Trimming removed 5 bases at V and 4 bases at J, with 15 bases between. The CDR3 is 15 amino acids. This CDR3 is CASSLGRARYNEQFF. CDR3 DNA sequence: TGTGCCAGCAGCCTCGGCAGGGCGAGGTACAATGAGCAGTTCTTC.